This T cell receptor (beta chain) was observed in a study of early T cells in non-severe SARS-CoV-2 infection. This clonotype was seen repeatedly, ten times or more. Each CDR3 protein gets one entry after TCRdb re-called the 5' RACE reads with MiXCR. The table lists about 58,000 distinct CDR3 sequences, about 13% of them singletons, with 10% in the top ten. J gave up 8 bases and V 8 bases, and 8 bases lay outside the gene matches. From germline, CDR1 is SEHNR and CDR2 FQNEAQ (reference sequence). The CDR3 loop spans 13 amino acids. The sample consisted of whole blood. The chain joins TRBV7-9 to TRBJ2-1; 8 bases line up with TRBD2. The sequence was collected from an adult who was a healthcare worker with PCR-confirmed SARS-CoV-2 infection or an uninfected control (not recorded which). The CDR3 sequence: CASLREVRDEQFF. The CDR3 coding sequence is TGTGCCAGCTTGCGGGAGGTGAGGGATGAGCAGTTCTTC.